The source of this TCR beta chain is a study of T cell responses to AZD1222 COVID-19 vaccine. Repertoires were generated with immunoSEQ multiplex PCR, while TCRdb's copy carries only in-frame clones and drops some. Of over 150,000 clones listed, about nine tenths are singletons. The length of the CDR3 is 13 residues. Germline values: CDR1 MNHEY, CDR2 SVGAGI. Trimming took off 5 bases at V and 7 bases at J, with 14 bases between the two ends. The TCR was taken from an adult in good health. This rearrangement joins TRBV6-5 to TRBJ1-1; D is perhaps TRBD1 (5 bases). The sequences come from peripheral blood, collected on day 0 of AZD1222 vaccination. The CDR3 region has the DNA TGTGCCAGCAGTCGAGAACGACAGCTTGAAGCTTTCTTT. It yields the protein CASSRERQLEAFF.